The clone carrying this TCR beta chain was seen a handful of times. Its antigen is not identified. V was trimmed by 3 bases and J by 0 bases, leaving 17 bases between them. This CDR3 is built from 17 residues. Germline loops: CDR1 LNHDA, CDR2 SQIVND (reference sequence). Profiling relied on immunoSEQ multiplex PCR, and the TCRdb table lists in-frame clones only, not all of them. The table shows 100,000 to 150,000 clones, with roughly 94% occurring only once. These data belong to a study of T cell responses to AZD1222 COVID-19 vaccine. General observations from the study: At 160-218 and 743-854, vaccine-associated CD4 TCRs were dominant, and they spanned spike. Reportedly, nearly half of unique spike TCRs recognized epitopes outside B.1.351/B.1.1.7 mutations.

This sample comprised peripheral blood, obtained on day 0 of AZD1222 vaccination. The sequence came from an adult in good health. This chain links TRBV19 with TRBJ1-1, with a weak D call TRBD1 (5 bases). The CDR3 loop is CASSMEGRVRLNTEAFF. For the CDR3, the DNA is TGTGCCAGTAGTATGGAGGGCAGGGTAAGATTGAACACTGAAGCTTTCTTT.